Given below is one TCR beta chain in context. Trimming took 7 bases from V and 1 from J; bases not matched to a gene: 5. CDR3 size: 14 residues. CDR1 and CDR2 from the germline V gene are MNHEY and SMNVEV (reference sequence). This sample was taken from a study of blood T cells in healthy people across ages. Together with a sample-barcoded 5' primer, a J-beta primer mix was included in a second PCR lasting about 6 to 12 cycles. TCRdb re-derived calls from the 5' RACE reads in MiXCR, one entry per CDR3 protein. The table has around 1.5 million distinct CDR3 sequences, approximately 42% seen once. The material sequenced was blood. The source of this sequence is a woman between 18 and 30 years old in good health. The chain couples TRBV27 to TRBJ2-7; 9 bases are shared with TRBD1. The CDR3 region is CASTSGTGSYEQYF. Written as DNA, the CDR3 is TGTGCCAGCACCTCCGGGACAGGGTCCTACGAGCAGTACTTC.